The clone carrying this T cell receptor (beta chain) was detected ten times or more. Its specificity is not known. The data were taken from a study of T cells after yellow fever vaccination. A single record per CDR3 protein comes from TCRdb applying MiXCR to the 5' RACE reads. The data show 160,000 or so distinct CDR3 sequences, about 7% seen once. The study, taken as a whole, reports: Re-detected after boosting: most primary clones, more than 95% of CD4 and 75% to 90% of CD8. The bulk population could contribute abundant contaminating clonotypes to FACS-sorted repertoires.

V was pared by 0 bases and J by 1 base, with 3 bases of the junction left unmatched. In germline, CDR1 is SGHDT, CDR2 YYEEEE. This CDR3 is built from 15 residues. This clonotype was sampled from a young man who received the YFV17D yellow fever vaccine. The V gene is TRBV5-6, the J gene TRBJ2-7; the match to TRBD1 covers 8 bases. The sequencing used CD4+ T cells sorted from PBMCs, collected more than 4 days after the first yellow fever vaccination. The CDR3 reads CASSLAYRGSYEQYV. DNA of the CDR3: TGTGCCAGCAGCTTGGCCTACAGGGGGTCCTACGAGCAGTACGTC.